The 6 T cell receptor beta chains given below trace back to one sample, sequenced in a study of shared clonotypes between healthy human individuals. The table came from immunoSEQ multiplex PCR; TCRdb's copy has only in-frame clones and leaves some out. The sample shows millions of clones, more than 90% of them seen only once. The sample was naive CD4+ T cells sorted from blood. The subset is: CD45RA+ positively selected. These receptors were taken from a man between 18 and 35 years old in good health.

The chain uses TRBV6-5 and TRBJ1-3; D not certain. V lost 0 bases and J 0 bases, leaving 6 bases between the germline ends. Germline CDR1 is MNHEY and CDR2 is SVGAGI. The CDR3 is 15 amino acids. CDR3 DNA sequence: TGTGCCAGCAGTTACTCGAAGGACTCTGGAAACACCATATATTTT. Protein sequence: CASSYSKDSGNTIYF.

This sequence joins TRBV10-3 and TRBJ2-1; 11 bases fit TRBD2. Losses at the gene ends were 4 bases for V and 7 bases for J; bases not matched to a gene: 3. CDR1 is ENHRY, CDR2 SYGVKD, per germline. The CDR3 runs to 14 residues. Here the CDR3 reads CAISGLAGINEQFF. In DNA, the CDR3 is TGTGCCATCAGTGGACTAGCGGGGATTAATGAGCAGTTCTTC.

This clone showed up just once. This chain uses TRBV9 with TRBJ2-2; 12 bases match TRBD2. CDR3 size: 16 residues. Trimming took 3 bases from V and 6 from J; bases not matched to a gene: 6. Looked up from germline, CDR1 is SGDLS and CDR2 is YYNGEE. The CDR3 nucleotides read TGTGCCAGCAGCGAGCCCCTAGCGGGAGGGCCCGGGGAGCTGTTTTTT. As protein: CASSEPLAGGPGELFF.

This chain links TRBV7-2 with TRBJ2-1; TRBD2 aligns across 15 bases. Germline V lookup: CDR1 SGHTA, CDR2 FQGNSA. V shed 4 bases and J 7 bases; nucleotides not matched to a gene: 11. The CDR3 has 18 residues. CDR3 bases: TGTGCCAGCAGCTCGGGACTAGCGGGGGGCCGCAAGGGGAATGAGCAGTTCTTC. This sequence encodes CASSSGLAGGRKGNEQFF.

A remark on this clone: The same CDR3 also results from other DNA sequences found in this sample. This chain joins TRBV6-5 and TRBJ2-3; D call uncertain. The V gene's germline CDR1 is MNHEY and CDR2 SVGAGI. The V end lost 6 bases, the J end lost 0 bases, and 7 bases lay between the germline ends. This CDR3 has 13 amino acids. The DNA for the CDR3 is TGTGCCAGCAGGAGATCTAGCACAGATACGCAGTATTTT. Amino acids: CASRRSSTDTQYF.

The genes are TRBV5-6 and TRBJ2-7; TRBD2 might be the D (5 bases). The ends were cut back, 0 bases at V and 7 bases at J, with 14 bases in the middle. The CDR3 length is 14 residues. The germline V gene encodes CDR1 SGHDT and CDR2 YYEEEE. CDR3 nucleotide sequence: TGTGCCAGCAGCTTGGCTGGGGTTTCGGGGGAGCAGTACTTC. It yields the protein CASSLAGVSGEQYF.